One and the same sample provided the 20 T cell receptor beta chains below, sequenced in a study of blood T cell repertoires in COVID-19. Repertoires were generated with immunoSEQ multiplex PCR, while TCRdb's copy carries only in-frame clones and drops some. The data show roughly 200,000 clones, 83% seen once. Sequencing was carried out using PBMCs or T cells enriched from blood (not recorded which). These receptors were obtained from a woman between 50 and 59 years old who had been exposed to COVID-19.

CDR3 in amino acids: CASSQDRASGATTDTQYF. The CDR3, as DNA: TGCGCCAGCAGCCAAGATCGGGCCAGCGGGGCGACCACAGATACGCAGTATTTT. V and J are TRBV4-1 and TRBJ2-3; 7 nucleotides line up with TRBD2. V lost 0 bases to trimming and J lost 2 bases; unmatched junction nucleotides: 11. Germline V gene sequence: CDR1 MGHRA, CDR2 YSYEKL. The CDR3 has 18 residues.

J is TRBJ1-6 and V is TRBV4-3; D is ambiguous. Per germline, CDR1 LGHNA and CDR2 YSLEER. CDR3 length equals 16 residues. V lost 0 bases, J lost 7 bases, and 13 bases lay in between. The DNA of the CDR3 is TGCGCCAGCAGCCAAGATTCGGCCGGAGGGAATTCACCCCTCCACTTT. Protein: CASSQDSAGGNSPLHF.

V gene TRBV6-5 combines with J gene TRBJ1-2; D is unresolved. V lost 5 bases and J lost 0, with 10 bases in between. The CDR3 totals 14 residues. Germline values: CDR1 MNHEY, CDR2 SVGAGI. The CDR3 nucleotides read TGTGCCAGCAGTCGGAGGACTCCTAACTATGGCTACACCTTC. Residues: CASSRRTPNYGYTF.

V gene TRBV5-5 combines with J gene TRBJ2-5; 8 bases fit TRBD1. J gave up 2 bases and V 4 bases, and 4 bases lay outside the gene matches. Germline CDR1 and CDR2: SGHKS and YYEKEE (reference sequence). There are 14 residues in the CDR3. DNA for the CDR3: TGTGCCAGCAGCACCCGGGACAGGCAAGAGACCCAGTACTTC. This translates into CASSTRDRQETQYF. Filled out from reference TRBV5-5 and TRBJ2-5, the complete variable domain reads DAGVTQSPTHLIKTRGQQVTLRCSPISGHKSVSWYQQVLGQGPQFIFQYYEKEERGRGNFPDRFSARQFPNYSSELNVNALLLGDSALYLCASSTRDRQETQYFGPGTRLLVL.

The rearrangement uses TRBV6-6 and TRBJ1-6; 10 bases align to TRBD1. With 6 bases clipped from V and 10 bases from J, the junction kept 6 bases outside the gene matches. Germline-derived CDR1 and CDR2 are MNHNY and SVGAGI (reference sequence). This CDR3 spans 14 amino acids. DNA of the CDR3: TGTGCCAGCAGAGGGACAGGGGCCCAATCACCCCTCCACTTT. Protein product: CASRGTGAQSPLHF.

The V call is TRBV7-9, the J call TRBJ1-2, with 7 positions matching TRBD1. J gave up 0 bases and V 5 bases, and 6 bases lay outside the gene matches. The CDR3 is 15 residues long. Germline-derived CDR1 and CDR2 are SEHNR and FQNEAQ (reference sequence). CDR3 amino acids: CASSLPGQTNYGYTF. The CDR3 region has the DNA TGTGCCAGCAGCCTACCGGGACAGACTAACTATGGCTACACCTTC.

The chain couples TRBV6-1 to TRBJ1-1; 8 positions match TRBD1. The CDR3 length is 15 residues. V was clipped by 1 base and J by 1 base; unmatched bases: 2. CDR1 and CDR2 from the germline V gene are MNHNS and SASEGT. CDR3 sequence (DNA): TGTGCCAGCAGTGAAGTTGGACAGGGGAACACTGAAGCTTTCTTT. Protein product: CASSEVGQGNTEAFF.

This chain uses TRBV11-2 with TRBJ1-2, with 9 positions matching TRBD1. The V segment lost 3 bases and the J segment 2 bases; nucleotides outside the gene matches: 4. Per germline, CDR1 SGHAT and CDR2 FQNNGV. The CDR3 contains 15 residues. The DNA of the CDR3 is TGTGCCAGCAGCTTTTCCGGGACAGGGAACTATGGCTACACCTTC. Protein: CASSFSGTGNYGYTF.

The J gene is TRBJ1-1, the V gene TRBV18, with 7 bases fitting TRBD1. The CDR3 contains 14 residues. Per the germline V gene, CDR1 is KGHSH and CDR2 is LQKENI. Germline trimming cut 3 bases from V and 7 bases from J; bases unmatched to any gene: 8. In DNA, the CDR3 is TGTGCCAGCTCACCTTCCGGGACAGCCTTTGAAGCTTTCTTT. It translates to CASSPSGTAFEAFF.

The chain links TRBV19 to TRBJ1-1; unclear D gene. CDR3 length: 14 amino acids. CDR1 LNHDA and CDR2 SQIVND come from the germline V gene (reference sequence). V was clipped by 3 bases and J by 0 bases, with 8 bases between them. This CDR3 reads CASSIRTMNTEAFF. In nucleotides, the CDR3 is TGTGCCAGTAGTATCCGAACTATGAACACTGAAGCTTTCTTT. The full variable domain, with the rest looked up from reference TRBV19 and TRBJ1-1, is DGGITQSPKYLFRKEGQNVTLSCEQNLNHDAMYWYRQDPGQGLRLIYYSQIVNDFQKGDIAEGYSVSREKKESFPLTVTSAQKNPTAFYLCASSIRTMNTEAFFGQGTRLTVV.

V and J are TRBV5-4 and TRBJ2-3; 8 nucleotides agree with TRBD2. Germline CDR1 SGHNT, CDR2 YYREEE (reference sequence). Unmatched junction bases numbered 8, after V lost 1 base and J lost 1 base. This CDR3 is 17 amino acids long. The CDR3 DNA follows: TGTGCCAGCAGCTTGACTAGGCCGGGGGGGCGCACAGATACGCAGTATTTT. Protein: CASSLTRPGGRTDTQYF.

This chain uses TRBV5-1 with TRBJ2-1, with a weak D call TRBD2 (5 bases). The CDR3 is 16 amino acids. Germline loops: CDR1 SGHRS, CDR2 YFSETQ. V lost 1 base to trimming and J lost 0 bases, with 11 bases between them. CDR3 sequence (DNA): TGCGCCAGCAGCTTGTCGACGGGGAGCTCCTACAATGAGCAGTTCTTC. Amino acid sequence: CASSLSTGSSYNEQFF.

This sequence joins TRBV28 and TRBJ2-3; a weak D match, TRBD2 (5 bases). There are 14 residues in the CDR3. Trimming pared 5 bases from V and 6 bases from J, leaving 15 bases between. Germline CDR1 MDHEN, CDR2 SYDVKM. CDR3 residues: CASSRQNRGDTQYF. In nucleotides, the CDR3 is TGTGCCAGCAGTCGGCAGAACCGAGGGGATACGCAGTATTTT.

The chain couples TRBV9 to TRBJ2-7, with D perhaps TRBD2 (6 bases). Per germline, CDR1 SGDLS and CDR2 YYNGEE. The length of the CDR3 is 15 residues. V lost 2 bases, J lost 3 bases, and 15 bases lay in between. CDR3 coding DNA: TGTGCCAGCAGCGTGGGAGGAGGGAAAAACTACGAGCAGTACTTC. Translation: CASSVGGGKNYEQYF. The full variable domain, with the rest looked up from reference TRBV9 and TRBJ2-7, is DSGVTQTPKHLITATGQRVTLRCSPRSGDLSVYWYQQSLDQGLQFLIQYYNGEERAKGNILERFSAQQFPDLHSELNLSSLELGDSALYFCASSVGGGKNYEQYFGPGTRLTVT.

The chain couples TRBV11-2 to TRBJ2-2; 8 positions agree with TRBD1. V was clipped by 5 bases and J by 4 bases; unmatched bases: 6. Looked up from germline, CDR1 is SGHAT and CDR2 is FQNNGV. The length of the CDR3 is 15 residues. CDR3 protein: CASSPPGGSTGELFF. The CDR3 nucleotides are TGTGCCAGCAGCCCCCCAGGGGGCTCCACCGGGGAGCTGTTTTTT. The complete variable domain, with remaining parts taken from reference TRBV11-2 and TRBJ2-2, reads EAGVAQSPRYKIIEKRQSVAFWCNPISGHATLYWYQQILGQGPKLLIQFQNNGVVDDSQLPKDRFSAERLKGVDSTLKIQPAKLEDSAVYLCASSPPGGSTGELFFGEGSRLTVL.

V usage is TRBV4-1 and J usage is TRBJ1-1; weak D call: TRBD1 (5 bases). Trimming took 5 bases from V and 8 from J, leaving 21 bases between them. CDR3 length: 15 amino acids. Germline CDR1 and CDR2: MGHRA and YSYEKL. The DNA of the CDR3 is TGCGCCAGCAGCACCCGGTCGGGGGTTCTTCGGGAAGCTTTCTTT. Translation: CASSTRSGVLREAFF.

The gene calls are TRBV5-4 and TRBJ2-5; 14 bases align to TRBD2. The CDR3 extends over 16 amino acids. Germline CDR1 is SGHNT and CDR2 is YYREEE (reference sequence). V lost 4 bases to trimming and J lost 4 bases; unmatched junction nucleotides: 6. CDR3 protein: CASSPGGLAGVETQYF. The CDR3 DNA reads TGTGCCAGCAGCCCGGGGGGACTAGCGGGGGTAGAGACCCAGTACTTC.

This clone has just one count. This chain links TRBV6-1 with TRBJ1-6; D is perhaps TRBD1 (6 bases). Trimming stripped 2 bases from V and 9 bases from J, with 11 bases between. The CDR3 is 14 amino acids. From germline, CDR1 is MNHNS and CDR2 SASEGT. The CDR3, as DNA: TGTGCCAGCAGTGAACTACAGGGTGGTTCACCCCTCCACTTT. It encodes CASSELQGGSPLHF.

This clone was seen more than once but under ten times. The V gene is TRBV19, the J gene TRBJ1-3; TRBD1 matches 10 bases. The junction had 5 bases not matched to a gene; V was cut back by 7 bases and J by 2 bases. The CDR3 is 15 residues long. Germline values: CDR1 LNHDA, CDR2 SQIVND (reference sequence). This CDR3 is CASTGQGNTGNTIYF. CDR3 DNA: TGTGCCAGTACGGGACAGGGGAATACTGGAAACACCATATATTTT.

The chain recombines TRBV6-2 or TRBV6-3 with TRBJ1-2; D call uncertain. Germline CDR1 and CDR2: MNHEY and SVGEGT. The CDR3 is made up of 13 amino acids. V shed 3 bases and J shed 4 bases, with 9 bases lying between them. For the CDR3, the DNA is TGTGCCAGCAGTTATCCCCGGGGCTATGGCTACACCTTC. This gives the protein CASSYPRGYGYTF.